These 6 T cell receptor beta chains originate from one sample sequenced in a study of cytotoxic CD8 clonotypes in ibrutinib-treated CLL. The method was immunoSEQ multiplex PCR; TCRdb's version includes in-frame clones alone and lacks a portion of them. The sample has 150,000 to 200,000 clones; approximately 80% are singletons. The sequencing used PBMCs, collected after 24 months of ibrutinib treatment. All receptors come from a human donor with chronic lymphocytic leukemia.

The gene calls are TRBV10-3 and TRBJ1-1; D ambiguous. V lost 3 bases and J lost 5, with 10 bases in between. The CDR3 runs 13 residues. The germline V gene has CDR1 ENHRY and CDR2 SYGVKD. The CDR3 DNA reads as TGTGCCATCAGTGACTATCGAGGAACTGAAGCTTTCTTT. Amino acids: CAISDYRGTEAFF.

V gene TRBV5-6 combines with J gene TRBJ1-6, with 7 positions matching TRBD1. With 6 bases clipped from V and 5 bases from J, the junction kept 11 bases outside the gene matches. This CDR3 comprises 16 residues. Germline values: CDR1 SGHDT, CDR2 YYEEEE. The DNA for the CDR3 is TGTGCCAGCACGACTAGGACAGGACTGAATAATTCACCCCTCCACTTT. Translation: CASTTRTGLNNSPLHF.

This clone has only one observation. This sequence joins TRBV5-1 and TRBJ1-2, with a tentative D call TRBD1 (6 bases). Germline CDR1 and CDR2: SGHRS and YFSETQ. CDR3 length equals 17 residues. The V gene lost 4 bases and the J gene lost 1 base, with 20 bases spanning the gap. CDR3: CASSGGLRDIFNYGYTF. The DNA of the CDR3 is TGCGCCAGCAGCGGCGGCCTCCGGGACATTTTTAACTATGGCTACACCTTC.

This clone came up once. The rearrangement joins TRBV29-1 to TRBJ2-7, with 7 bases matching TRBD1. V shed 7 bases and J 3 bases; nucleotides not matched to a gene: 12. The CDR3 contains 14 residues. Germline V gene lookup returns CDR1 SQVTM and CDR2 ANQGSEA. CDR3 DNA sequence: TGCAGCGCTCAAGACAGGGTAGGGGACTACGAGCAGTACTTC. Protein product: CSAQDRVGDYEQYF.

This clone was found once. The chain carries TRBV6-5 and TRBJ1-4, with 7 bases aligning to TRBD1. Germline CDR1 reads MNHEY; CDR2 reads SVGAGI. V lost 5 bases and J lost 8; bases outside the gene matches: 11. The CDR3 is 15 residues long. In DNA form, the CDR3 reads TGTGCCAGCAGTCGAAACCGGGACAGAGAAGAAAAACTGTTTTTT. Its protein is CASSRNRDREEKLFF.

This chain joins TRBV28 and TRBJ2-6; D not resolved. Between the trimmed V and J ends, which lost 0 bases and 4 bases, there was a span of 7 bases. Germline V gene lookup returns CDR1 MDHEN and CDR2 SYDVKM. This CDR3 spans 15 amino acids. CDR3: CASSLWGGGANVLTF. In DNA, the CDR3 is TGTGCCAGCAGTTTATGGGGTGGCGGGGCCAACGTCCTGACTTTC.